This is a list of T cell receptor beta chains from one sample in a study of cytomegalovirus exposure and HLA in healthy donors. Profiled with immunoSEQ multiplex PCR; TCRdb holds only in-frame clones, not every one. The data contain approximately 100,000 clones, approximately 95% of them singletons. The material sequenced was PBMCs. The receptors were gathered from a woman in her 30s in good health and CMV-seropositive. CDR3s include the opening cysteine and the closing phenylalanine or tryptophan. Each record gives: D gene, CDR3 length, clone size, V gene, J gene, CDR3 DNA, CDR3 protein. D genes are given only for firm matches. The listing skips clone size in some rows; elsewhere it reads once, few, many or a size class.

TRBD1	14	NA	TRBV2	TRBJ2-7	TGTGCCAGCAGTCGCGACAGGGGGTTGGCCGAGCAGTACTTC	CASSRDRGLAEQYF
TRBD1	15	NA	TRBV7-8	TRBJ1-4	TGTGCCAGCAGCTTAGTCCAGGGGGCCGGTGAAAAACTGTTTTTT	CASSLVQGAGEKLFF
TRBD2	15	NA	TRBV29-1	TRBJ2-1	TGCAGCGTTGCTACTCTAGCGGGAGTTTACAATGAGCAGTTCTTC	CSVATLAGVYNEQFF
NA	16	NA	TRBV6-1	TRBJ2-2	TGTGCCAGCAGTGAAGCGCCGGGGGTTCTAACCGGGGAGCTGTTTTTT	CASSEAPGVLTGELFF
NA	13	NA	TRBV19	TRBJ2-1	TGTGCCAGTAGTATGGACACAGGCTATGAGCAGTTCTTC	CASSMDTGYEQFF
TRBD1	14	NA	TRBV7-2	TRBJ2-7	TGTGCCAGCAGCGTAGGGACAGGCCCCTACGAGCAGTACTTC	CASSVGTGPYEQYF
NA	15	NA	TRBV6-1	TRBJ1-6	TGTGCCAGCAGTGAACTGGGACTACAGAATTCACCCCTCCACTTT	CASSELGLQNSPLHF
TRBD1	14	NA	TRBV10-2	TRBJ2-7	TGCGCCAGCATAGACCCGGGACAGATTTACGAGCAGTACTTC	CASIDPGQIYEQYF
TRBD2	17	NA	TRBV7-8	TRBJ2-1	TGTGCCAGCAGCTTTGTGGCGGGAGCTAAGTCGCGGAATGAGCAGTTCTTC	CASSFVAGAKSRNEQFF
TRBD1	16	NA	TRBV6-1	TRBJ1-2	TGTGCCAGCAGTGAAAGGGACAGGGGAAGGTTCTATGGCTACACCTTC	CASSERDRGRFYGYTF
TRBD2	18	NA	TRBV29-1	TRBJ2-1	TGCAGCGTTGAAGACCCGCAGGGACTAGCGGGTCCCTACAATGAGCAGTTCTTC	CSVEDPQGLAGPYNEQFF
TRBD1	15	NA	TRBV6-5	TRBJ2-5	TGTGCCAGCAGTTATGAGACAGGGGTTCCCGCGACCCAGTACTTC	CASSYETGVPATQYF
NA	12	once	TRBV25-1	TRBJ2-7	TGTGCCAGCAGTGACAGGACCTACGAGCAGTACTTC	CASSDRTYEQYF
NA	15	NA	TRBV5-4	TRBJ1-2	TGTGCCAGCAGCCTGGTACAGGGAGCTAACTATGGCTACACCTTC	CASSLVQGANYGYTF
NA	13	NA	TRBV6-1	TRBJ2-7	TGTGCCAGCAGCGAACAGGAACTCCTGGGTCAGTACTTC	CASSEQELLGQYF
TRBD2	18	NA	TRBV7-2	TRBJ2-5	TGTGCCAGCAGCTTAGGTCGACGCAGTGGCGGGAGTCGTGAGACCCAGTACTTC	CASSLGRRSGGSRETQYF
NA	15	NA	TRBV9	TRBJ2-3	TGTGCCAGCAGCGGCGGGACAGCAGCCACAGATACGCAGTATTTT	CASSGGTAATDTQYF
NA	16	NA	TRBV5-6	TRBJ2-4	TGTGCCAGCAGTTTGTTTGAGGTGGTGACCAAAAACATTCAGTACTTC	CASSLFEVVTKNIQYF
TRBD1	14	NA	TRBV7-7	TRBJ2-5	TGTGCCAGCAGCTTAAGGGGGCTCGGGGAGACCCAGTACTTC	CASSLRGLGETQYF